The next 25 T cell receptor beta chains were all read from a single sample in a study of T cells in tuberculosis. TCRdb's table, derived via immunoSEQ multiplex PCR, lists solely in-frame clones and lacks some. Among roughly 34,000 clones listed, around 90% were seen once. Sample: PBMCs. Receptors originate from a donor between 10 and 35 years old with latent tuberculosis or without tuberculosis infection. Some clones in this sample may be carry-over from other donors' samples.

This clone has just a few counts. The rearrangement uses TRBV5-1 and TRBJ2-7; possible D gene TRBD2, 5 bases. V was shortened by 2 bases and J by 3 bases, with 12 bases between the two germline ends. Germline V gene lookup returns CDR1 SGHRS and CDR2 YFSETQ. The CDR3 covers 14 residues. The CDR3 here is CASSLEPTNYEQYF. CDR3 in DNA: TGCGCCAGCAGCTTAGAGCCGACTAACTACGAGCAGTACTTC.

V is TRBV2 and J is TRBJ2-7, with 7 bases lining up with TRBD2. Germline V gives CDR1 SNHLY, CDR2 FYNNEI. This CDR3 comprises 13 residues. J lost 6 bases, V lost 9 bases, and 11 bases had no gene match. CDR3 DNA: TGTGCCAGTACAACCGGGACTACTAGCGAGCAGTACTTC. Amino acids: CASTTGTTSEQYF.

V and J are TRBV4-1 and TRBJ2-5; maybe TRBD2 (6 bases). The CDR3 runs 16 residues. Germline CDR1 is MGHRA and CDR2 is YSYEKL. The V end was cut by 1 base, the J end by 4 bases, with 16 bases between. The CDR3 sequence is CASSQVGAGGGETQYF. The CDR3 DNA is TGCGCCAGCAGCCAAGTTGGAGCGGGCGGAGGAGAGACCCAGTACTTC.

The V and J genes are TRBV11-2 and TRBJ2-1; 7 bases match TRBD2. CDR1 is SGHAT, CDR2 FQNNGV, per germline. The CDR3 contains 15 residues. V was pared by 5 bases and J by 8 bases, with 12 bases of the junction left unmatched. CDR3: CASSQTSAGVDEQFF. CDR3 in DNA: TGTGCCAGCAGCCAGACCTCGGCGGGAGTAGATGAGCAGTTCTTC.

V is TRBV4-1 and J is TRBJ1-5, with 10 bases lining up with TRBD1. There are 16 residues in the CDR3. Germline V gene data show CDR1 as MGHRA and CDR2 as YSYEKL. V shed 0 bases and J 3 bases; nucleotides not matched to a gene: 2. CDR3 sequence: CASSQDGQGDNQPQHF. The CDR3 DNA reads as TGCGCCAGCAGCCAAGACGGACAGGGGGACAATCAGCCCCAGCATTTT.

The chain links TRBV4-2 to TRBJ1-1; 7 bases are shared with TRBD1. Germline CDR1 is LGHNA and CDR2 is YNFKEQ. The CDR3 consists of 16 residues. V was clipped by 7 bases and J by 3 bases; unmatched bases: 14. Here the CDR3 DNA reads TGTGCCAGCACCTTCGACAGGGTTAGTCGTGACACTGAAGCTTTCTTT. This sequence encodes CASTFDRVSRDTEAFF.

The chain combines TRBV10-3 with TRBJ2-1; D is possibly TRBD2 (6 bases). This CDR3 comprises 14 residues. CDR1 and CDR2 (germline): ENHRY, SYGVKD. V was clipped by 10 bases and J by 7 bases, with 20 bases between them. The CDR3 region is CATTSPRLGNEQFF. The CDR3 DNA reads TGTGCCACCACTTCCCCTAGACTAGGTAATGAGCAGTTCTTC.

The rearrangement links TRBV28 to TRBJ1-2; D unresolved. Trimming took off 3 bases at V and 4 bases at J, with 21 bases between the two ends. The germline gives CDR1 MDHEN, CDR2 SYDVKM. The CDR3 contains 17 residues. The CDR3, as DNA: TGTGCCAGCAGTTTCTATCCGATAGTAGAATCGGGCTATGGCTACACCTTC. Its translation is CASSFYPIVESGYGYTF.

The CDR3 nucleotides are TGTGCCAGCAGCTTCCACGTCGGGGATGGCTACACCTTC. Protein sequence: CASSFHVGDGYTF. The chain uses TRBV13 and TRBJ1-2; no clear D. This CDR3 is 13 amino acids long. From germline, CDR1 is PRHDT and CDR2 FYEKMQ (reference sequence). V was shortened by 3 bases and J by 6 bases, with 11 bases between the two germline ends.

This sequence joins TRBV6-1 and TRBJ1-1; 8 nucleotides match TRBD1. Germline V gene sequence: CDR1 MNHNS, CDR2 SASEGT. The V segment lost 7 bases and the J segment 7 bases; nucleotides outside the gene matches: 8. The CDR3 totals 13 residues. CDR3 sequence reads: CASKTQGAGEAFF. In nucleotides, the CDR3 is TGTGCCAGCAAAACCCAGGGGGCAGGTGAAGCTTTCTTT.

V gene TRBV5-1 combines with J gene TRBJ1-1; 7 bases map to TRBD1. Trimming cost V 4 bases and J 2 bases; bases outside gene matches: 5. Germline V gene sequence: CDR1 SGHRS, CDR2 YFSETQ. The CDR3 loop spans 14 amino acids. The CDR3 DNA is TGCGCCAGCAGCAAAGGGGACAGCAACACTGAAGCTTTCTTT. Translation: CASSKGDSNTEAFF.

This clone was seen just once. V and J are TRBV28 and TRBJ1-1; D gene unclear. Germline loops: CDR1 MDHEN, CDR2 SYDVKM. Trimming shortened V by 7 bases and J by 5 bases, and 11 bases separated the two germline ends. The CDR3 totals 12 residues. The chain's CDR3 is CASTVGRTEAFF. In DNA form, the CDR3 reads TGTGCCAGCACCGTGGGGAGGACTGAAGCTTTCTTT.

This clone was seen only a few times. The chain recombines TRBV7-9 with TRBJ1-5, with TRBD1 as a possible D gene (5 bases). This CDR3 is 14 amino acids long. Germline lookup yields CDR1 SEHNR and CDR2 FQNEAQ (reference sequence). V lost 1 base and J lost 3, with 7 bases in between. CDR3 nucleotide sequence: TGTGCCAGCAGCTTAGGGGGGGACAATCAGCCCCAGCATTTT. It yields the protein CASSLGGDNQPQHF. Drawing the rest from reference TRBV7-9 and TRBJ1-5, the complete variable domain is DTGVSQNPRHKITKRGQNVTFRCDPISEHNRLYWYRQTLGQGPEFLTYFQNEAQLEKSRLLSDRFSAERPKGSFSTLEIQRTEQGDSAMYLCASSLGGDNQPQHFGDGTRLSIL.

CDR3 nucleotide sequence: TGCGCCAGCAGCGAGAGGACAGGGGGCCACGAGCAGTACTTC. Translating gives CASSERTGGHEQYF. The chain couples TRBV10-2 to TRBJ2-7; TRBD1 aligns across 11 bases. This CDR3 is built from 14 residues. V shed 6 bases and J 5 bases; nucleotides not matched to a gene: 6. Germline V lookup: CDR1 WSHSY, CDR2 SAAADI.

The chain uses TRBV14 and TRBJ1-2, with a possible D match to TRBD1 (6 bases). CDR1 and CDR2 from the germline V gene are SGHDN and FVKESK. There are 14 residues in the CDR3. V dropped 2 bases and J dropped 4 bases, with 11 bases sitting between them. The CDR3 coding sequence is TGTGCCAGCAGCCAACAGGGGCCACCCTATGGCTACACCTTC. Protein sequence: CASSQQGPPYGYTF.

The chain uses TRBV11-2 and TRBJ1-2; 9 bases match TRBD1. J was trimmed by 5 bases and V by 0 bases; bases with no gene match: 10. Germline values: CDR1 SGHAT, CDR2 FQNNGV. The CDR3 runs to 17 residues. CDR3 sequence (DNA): TGTGCCAGCAGCTTAGATCCGGTACAGGGGGCGCGATATGGCTACACCTTC. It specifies CASSLDPVQGARYGYTF.

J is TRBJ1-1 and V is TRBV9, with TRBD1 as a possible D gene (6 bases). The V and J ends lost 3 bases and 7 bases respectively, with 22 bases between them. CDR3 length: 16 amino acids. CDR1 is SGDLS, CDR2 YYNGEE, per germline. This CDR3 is CASSAHEGGRTDEAFF. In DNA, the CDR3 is TGTGCCAGCAGCGCTCATGAGGGGGGGAGAACAGATGAAGCTTTCTTT.

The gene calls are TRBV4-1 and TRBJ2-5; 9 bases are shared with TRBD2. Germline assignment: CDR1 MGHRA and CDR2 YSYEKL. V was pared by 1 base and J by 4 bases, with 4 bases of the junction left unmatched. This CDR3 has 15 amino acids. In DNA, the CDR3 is TGCGCCAGCAGCCAAGTGGCGGGGGGGCCAGAGACCCAGTACTTC. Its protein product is CASSQVAGGPETQYF.

The CDR3 nucleotides read TGCGCCAGCAGGGACGTAGCGGGGGCCTCCGTGGGGACCCAGTACTTC. Translation gives CASRDVAGASVGTQYF. The chain combines TRBV5-1 with TRBJ2-5, with TRBD2 matching over 9 bases. This CDR3 comprises 16 residues. After removal of 5 bases from V and 7 bases from J, the junction contained 15 bases not matched to a gene. Per germline, CDR1 SGHRS and CDR2 YFSETQ.

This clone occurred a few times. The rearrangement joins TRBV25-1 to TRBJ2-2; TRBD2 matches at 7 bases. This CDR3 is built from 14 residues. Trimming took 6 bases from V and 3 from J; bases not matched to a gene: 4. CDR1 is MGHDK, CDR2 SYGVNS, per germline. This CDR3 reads CASRKREDTGELFF. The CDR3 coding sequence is TGTGCCAGCAGGAAACGGGAGGACACCGGGGAGCTGTTTTTT.

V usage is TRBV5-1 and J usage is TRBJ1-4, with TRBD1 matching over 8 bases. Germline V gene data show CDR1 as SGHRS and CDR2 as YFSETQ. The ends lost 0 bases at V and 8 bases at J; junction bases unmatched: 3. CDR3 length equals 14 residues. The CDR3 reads CASSLDRGAEKLFF. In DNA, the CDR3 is TGCGCCAGCAGCTTGGACAGGGGGGCAGAAAAACTGTTTTTT.

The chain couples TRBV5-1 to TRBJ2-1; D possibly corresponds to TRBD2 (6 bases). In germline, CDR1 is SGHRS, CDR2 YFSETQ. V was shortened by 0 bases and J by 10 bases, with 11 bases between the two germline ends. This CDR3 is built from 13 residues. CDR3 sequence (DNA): TGCGCCAGCAGCTTGGTCCTGAGCGGGGAGCAGTTCTTC. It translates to CASSLVLSGEQFF.

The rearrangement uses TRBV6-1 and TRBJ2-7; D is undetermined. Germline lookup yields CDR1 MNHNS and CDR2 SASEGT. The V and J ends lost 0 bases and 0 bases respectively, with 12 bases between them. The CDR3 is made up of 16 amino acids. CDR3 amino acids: CASSEANLSFSYEQYF. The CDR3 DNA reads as TGTGCCAGCAGTGAAGCCAACTTATCTTTCTCCTACGAGCAGTACTTC.

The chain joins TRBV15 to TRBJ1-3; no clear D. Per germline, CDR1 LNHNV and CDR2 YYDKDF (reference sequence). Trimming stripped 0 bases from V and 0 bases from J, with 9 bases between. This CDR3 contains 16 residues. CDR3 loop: CATSRDEARSGNTIYF. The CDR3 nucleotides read TGTGCCACCAGCAGAGATGAGGCCCGCTCTGGAAACACCATATATTTT.

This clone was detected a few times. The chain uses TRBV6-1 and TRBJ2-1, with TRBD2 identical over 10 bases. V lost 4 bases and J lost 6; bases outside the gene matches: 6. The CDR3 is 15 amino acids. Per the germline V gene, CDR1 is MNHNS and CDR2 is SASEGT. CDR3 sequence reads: CASSAGAGGTNEQFF. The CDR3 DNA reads TGTGCCAGCAGTGCTGGAGCGGGGGGGACCAATGAGCAGTTCTTC.